This T cell receptor (beta chain) appears in the sequencing data of a study of beta chain features in type 1 diabetes. Study-level results: For type 1 diabetes patients, VDJ junctions showed fewer insertions and more deletions. All four CD4+ subsets from Type 1 diabetes patients carried moderately but significantly shorter TCRB CDR3s. Amplification by PCR could prefer shorter templates, with the same effect in patients and controls.

This CDR3 region has 17 residues. The J segment lost 5 bases and the V segment lost 1 base, leaving 6 bases of the junction unmatched. The germline CDR1 and CDR2 sequences are MDHEN and SYDVKM. This clone was seen more than once but under ten times. Its matching antigen is unknown. Expressed TCRB transcripts were sequenced, since all the RNA that had been isolated was reverse transcribed. The average read count of naive, central memory and regulatory T cell samples was around 3.6 million. Using immunoSEQ multiplex PCR, the repertoire was profiled, and TCRdb retains in-frame clones only, with some absent. This sample has some 280,000 clones, with roughly 13% found just once.

The TCR sequence derives from a man between 25 and 39 years old with type 1 diabetes. The chain carries TRBV28 and TRBJ2-3; TRBD2 agrees at 13 bases. Sequenced sample: naive CD4+ T cells from blood. The CDR3 bases are TGTGCCAGCAGTTTATACACTAGCGGGAGGGCCAGAGATACGCAGTATTTT. Translation: CASSLYTSGRARDTQYF.